Each of the 29 T cell receptor beta chains below was sequenced from the same sample in a study of CD8 T cells in ankylosing spondylitis. TCRdb re-analysed the 5' RACE reads in MiXCR, keeping a single row per CDR3 protein. The sample consists of around 150,000 distinct CDR3 sequences, roughly an eighth of them appearing once. Specimen: blood, either unsorted or a sorted T cell fraction (not recorded which). The receptors were sampled from a female donor with ankylosing spondylitis or in good health (not recorded which).

In its sample, this clonotype was seen many times. The CDR3 loop reads CASSHGTSGGPDTQYF. CDR3 DNA: TGTGCCAGCAGTCATGGGACTAGCGGGGGGCCAGATACGCAGTATTTT. This chain connects TRBV12-3 or TRBV12-4 to TRBJ2-3; 15 nucleotides align to TRBD2. V shed 5 bases and J 4 bases; nucleotides not matched to a gene: 4. The CDR3 totals 16 residues.

This clonotype has more than one count but fewer than ten. The chain uses TRBV7-2 and TRBJ2-5; 7 bases fit TRBD2. The CDR3 consists of 15 residues. Trimming cost V 0 bases and J 5 bases; bases outside gene matches: 6. Germline V lookup: CDR1 SGHTA, CDR2 FQGNSA. The CDR3 DNA reads as TGTGCCAGCAGCTTAGCGGCTAGCGGACGGGAGACCCAGTACTTC. Protein sequence: CASSLAASGRETQYF.

In the case of this clonotype: A much larger clone differs by one base, so this may be a read error. This chain links TRBV20-1 with TRBJ2-3; 7 nucleotides agree with TRBD1. Germline lookup yields CDR1 DFQATT and CDR2 SNEGSKA (reference sequence). The V segment lost 8 bases and the J segment 6 bases; nucleotides outside the gene matches: 14. There are 14 residues in the CDR3. CDR3 residues: CSIPSPQTGDTQYF. CDR3 DNA: TGCAGTATCCCCTCCCCACAGACAGGGGATACGCAGTATTTT.

Ten or more counts support this clonotype. This rearrangement joins TRBV7-9 to TRBJ1-2; maybe TRBD1 (6 bases). This CDR3 contains 14 residues. Germline loops: CDR1 SEHNR, CDR2 FQNEAQ (reference sequence). Trimming took 5 bases from V and 6 from J, leaving 16 bases between them. CDR3 sequence (DNA): TGTGCCAGCAGCCGAACGATAAGGGGGGATGGCTACACCTTC. Translated, it gives CASSRTIRGDGYTF.

This clonotype was observed many times. The J gene is TRBJ1-5, the V gene TRBV5-1; the match to TRBD1 covers 7 bases. The CDR3 runs to 15 residues. Germline assignment: CDR1 SGHRS and CDR2 YFSETQ. V lost 4 bases, J lost 1 base, and 5 bases stayed unmatched. The CDR3 loop reads CASSQTGRSNQPQHF. The CDR3 DNA follows: TGCGCCAGCAGCCAGACAGGGAGAAGCAATCAGCCCCAGCATTTT.

This clonotype has ten or more counts. This rearrangement joins TRBV18 to TRBJ2-5, with D hard to call. Trimming left V 2 bases short and J 4 bases short, with 5 bases between. The CDR3 has 12 amino acids. CDR1 and CDR2 from the germline V gene are KGHSH and LQKENI. The CDR3 loop reads CASSPASETQYF. For the CDR3, the DNA is TGTGCCAGCTCACCAGCCTCAGAGACCCAGTACTTC.

This clonotype has ten or more counts. V gene TRBV6-1 combines with J gene TRBJ1-2; a weak D match, TRBD1 (6 bases). Germline CDR1 is MNHNS and CDR2 is SASEGT. The CDR3 loop spans 13 amino acids. The germline V and J ends were trimmed by 6 bases and 3 bases, with 11 bases remaining between them. CDR3 nucleotide sequence: TGTGCCAGCAGAACAGACAGGCACTATGGCTACACCTTC. This sequence encodes CASRTDRHYGYTF.

Many counts were recorded for this clonotype. V and J are TRBV19 and TRBJ2-5, with 9 bases that match TRBD2. Per germline, CDR1 LNHDA and CDR2 SQIVND (reference sequence). Trimming at V came to 2 bases and at J to 4 bases, leaving 5 bases not matched to a gene. This CDR3 region has 15 residues. CDR3 nucleotide sequence: TGTGCCAGTAGTATATTAGCGGGAGATGGAGAGACCCAGTACTTC. It yields the protein CASSILAGDGETQYF.

This clonotype appeared many times. This rearrangement joins TRBV29-1 to TRBJ1-2; D is unclear. CDR3 length: 12 residues. V lost 6 bases and J 5 bases, leaving 13 bases between the germline ends. CDR1 and CDR2 from the germline V gene are SQVTM and ANQGSEA. The CDR3 DNA follows: TGCAGCGTGGGTTCCCCCCTTTATGGCTACACCTTC. It encodes CSVGSPLYGYTF.

This clonotype came up many times. The chain carries TRBV24-1 and TRBJ2-7, with D unresolved. Trimming took off 12 bases at V and 3 bases at J, with 14 bases between the two ends. Per germline, CDR1 KGHDR and CDR2 SFDVKD. The CDR3 has 12 amino acids. CDR3 loop: CASEVTVYEQYF. Written as DNA, the CDR3 is TGTGCCTCCGAGGTCACAGTCTACGAGCAGTACTTC.

The table lists this clonotype with many counts. This chain connects TRBV2 to TRBJ1-2, with 7 bases lining up with TRBD1. Germline values: CDR1 SNHLY, CDR2 FYNNEI. Losses at the gene ends were 6 bases for V and 6 bases for J; bases not matched to a gene: 22. The CDR3 length is 18 residues. CDR3 in DNA: TGTGCCAGCAGCGACGGAGGGGTATGGGCGACAGGGTTTAATGGCTACACCTTC. Protein product: CASSDGGVWATGFNGYTF.

In its sample, this clonotype was seen many times. The gene calls are TRBV3-1 and TRBJ2-1; 12 bases line up with TRBD2. This CDR3 has 17 amino acids. Trimming cost V 3 bases and J 6 bases; bases outside gene matches: 9. Germline V lookup: CDR1 LGHDT, CDR2 YNNKEL (reference sequence). This CDR3 is CASSHNLAGGPVNEQFF. The DNA for the CDR3 is TGTGCCAGCAGCCATAATCTAGCGGGAGGGCCGGTCAATGAGCAGTTCTTC.

This clonotype came up many times. V gene TRBV9 combines with J gene TRBJ2-1; 10 nucleotides agree with TRBD2. Germline V CDR1 and CDR2: SGDLS, YYNGEE. This CDR3 comprises 15 residues. Trimming removed 4 bases from V and 5 bases from J; junction bases left unmatched: 6. The CDR3 DNA sequence: TGTGCCAGCAGCATACGGACTAGCGGAAACAATGAGCAGTTCTTC. Residues: CASSIRTSGNNEQFF.

This clonotype occurred many times. This sequence joins TRBV7-3 and TRBJ2-1; 7 nucleotides match TRBD2. V shed 5 bases, J shed 0 bases, and the junction held 4 bases outside the gene matches. The CDR3 runs to 15 residues. The V gene's germline CDR1 is SGHTA and CDR2 FQGTGA. In DNA form, the CDR3 reads TGTGCCAGCAGCCCCGCGGGGGTCTCCTACAATGAGCAGTTCTTC. Amino acid sequence: CASSPAGVSYNEQFF.

This clonotype was detected ten times or more. The chain carries TRBV20-1 and TRBJ2-1; TRBD2 agrees at 9 bases. The J segment lost 5 bases and the V segment lost 6 bases, leaving 11 bases of the junction unmatched. The CDR3 is 15 residues long. CDR1 and CDR2 from the germline V gene are DFQATT and SNEGSKA (reference sequence). CDR3 in amino acids: CSAPLAGVRDNEQFF. CDR3 DNA sequence: TGCAGTGCCCCATTAGCGGGAGTACGGGACAATGAGCAGTTCTTC.

This clonotype was detected ten times or more. The V gene is TRBV29-1, the J gene TRBJ1-4; D possibly corresponds to TRBD1 (5 bases). CDR1 is SQVTM, CDR2 ANQGSEA, per germline. V lost 3 bases, J lost 0 bases, and 14 bases lay in between. This CDR3 region has 16 residues. The CDR3 reads CSVELAGGSTNEKLFF. The CDR3 region has the DNA TGCAGCGTTGAGCTTGCGGGGGGGTCAACTAATGAAAAACTGTTTTTT. Combining the CDR3 with reference TRBV29-1 and TRBJ1-4 gives the whole variable domain SAVISQKPSRDICQRGTSLTIQCQVDSQVTMMFWYRQQPGQSLTLIATANQGSEATYESGFVIDKFPISRPNLTFSTLTVSNMSPEDSSIYLCSVELAGGSTNEKLFFGSGTQLSVL.

This clonotype was observed many times. This sequence joins TRBV20-1 and TRBJ2-2; D uncertain. Trimming shortened V by 6 bases and J by 5 bases, and 10 bases separated the two germline ends. There are 12 residues in the CDR3. CDR1 is DFQATT, CDR2 SNEGSKA, per germline (reference sequence). DNA for the CDR3: TGCAGTGCCGAAGAAAAAACCGGGGAGCTGTTTTTT. Translated: CSAEEKTGELFF.

This clonotype is medium-sized (0.01 to 0.1%) by share. V gene TRBV28 combines with J gene TRBJ1-5; D possibly corresponds to TRBD1 (5 bases). The CDR3 has 18 amino acids. CDR1 and CDR2 from the germline V gene are MDHEN and SYDVKM. V was clipped by 5 bases and J by 0 bases, with 20 bases between them. The CDR3 DNA sequence: TGTGCCAGCAGTCCCCCCTTTGGACAAGATCCTAGCAATCAGCCCCAGCATTTT. As protein: CASSPPFGQDPSNQPQHF.

The sample holds many counts of this clonotype. The chain couples TRBV4-1 to TRBJ2-7; D is ambiguous. This CDR3 comprises 13 residues. The V gene lost 0 bases and the J gene lost 4 bases, with 7 bases spanning the gap. Germline lookup yields CDR1 MGHRA and CDR2 YSYEKL. CDR3 protein: CASSQDASYEQYF. The DNA for the CDR3 is TGCGCCAGCAGCCAAGATGCGTCGTACGAGCAGTACTTC.

In this sample, this clonotype turned up many times. The chain employs TRBV5-1 and TRBJ1-2; 7 bases map to TRBD1. Germline V CDR1 and CDR2: SGHRS, YFSETQ. Trimming removed 0 bases from V and 8 bases from J; junction bases left unmatched: 13. This CDR3 contains 16 residues. This chain's CDR3 is CASSLAEVGTAGGYTF. DNA for the CDR3: TGCGCCAGCAGCTTGGCGGAGGTGGGGACAGCAGGCGGCTACACCTTC.

This clonotype has a count of ten or more. This chain joins TRBV24-1 and TRBJ1-2, with D unclear. Trimming took 3 bases from V and 4 from J, leaving 5 bases between them. Germline CDR1 reads KGHDR; CDR2 reads SFDVKD. The CDR3 sequence is 12 residues long. CDR3 amino acids: CATSDAAYGYTF. The CDR3 DNA reads TGTGCCACCAGTGATGCGGCCTATGGCTACACCTTC.

This clonotype was observed at least ten times. The rearrangement joins TRBV18 to TRBJ2-7; 7 bases are a match to TRBD1. The CDR3 is made up of 15 amino acids. V dropped 5 bases and J dropped 7; count of bases not matched to a gene: 14. Germline-derived CDR1 and CDR2 are KGHSH and LQKENI. This CDR3 reads CASSASGTAVLEQYF. The DNA for the CDR3 is TGTGCCAGCTCAGCTTCCGGGACAGCCGTACTGGAGCAGTACTTC.

This clonotype has at least ten counts. The J gene is TRBJ1-5, the V gene TRBV12-3 or TRBV12-4, with D possibly matching TRBD1 (5 bases). The V and J ends lost 7 bases and 0 bases respectively, with 10 bases between them. The CDR3 sequence is 14 residues long. CDR3 coding DNA: TGTGCCAGCAAGTCCGGGGGTAGCAATCAGCCCCAGCATTTT. It codes for CASKSGGSNQPQHF.

Many counts were recorded for this clonotype. The CDR3 protein is CASESAGTSGANVLTF. CDR3 DNA sequence: TGTGCCAGCGAGAGTGCCGGGACCTCTGGGGCCAACGTCCTGACTTTC. The chain couples TRBV19 to TRBJ2-6, with D perhaps being TRBD1 or TRBD2 (5 bases each). V was clipped by 9 bases and J by 0 bases, with 15 bases between them. Germline V gives CDR1 LNHDA, CDR2 SQIVND (reference sequence). There are 16 residues in the CDR3.

Here the CDR3 reads CASSSLGPKGETQYF. CDR3 nucleotides: TGTGCCAGCAGCTCCCTGGGACCCAAGGGAGAGACCCAGTACTTC. The rearrangement uses TRBV11-2 and TRBJ2-5, with D possibly called TRBD1 or TRBD2 (5 bases each). Germline CDR1 is SGHAT and CDR2 is FQNNGV. Trimming took off 4 bases at V and 4 bases at J, with 16 bases between the two ends. The CDR3 totals 15 residues.

This clonotype was counted many times. This chain links TRBV3-1 with TRBJ1-4; possibly TRBD1 for D (6 bases). This CDR3 is built from 12 residues. CDR1 is LGHDT and CDR2 is YNNKEL in the germline V gene (reference sequence). V was clipped by 9 bases and J by 6 bases, with 11 bases between them. Here the CDR3 reads CASLAGDEKLFF. DNA of the CDR3: TGTGCCAGTCTCGCAGGGGATGAAAAACTGTTTTTT.

This clonotype was seen more than once but under ten times. The chain uses TRBV18 and TRBJ2-7; no clear D gene. CDR1 and CDR2 (germline): KGHSH, LQKENI. The CDR3 spans 13 residues. The germline V and J ends were trimmed by 5 bases and 2 bases, with 10 bases remaining between them. The CDR3 DNA sequence: TGTGCCAGCTCATTCAGCCCTCCCTACGAGCAGTACTTC. As protein: CASSFSPPYEQYF.

The chain employs TRBV7-3 and TRBJ2-2; D might be TRBD1 or TRBD2, each matching 5 bases. V gave up 1 base and J gave up 9 bases, with 33 bases separating them. Germline CDR1 SGHTA, CDR2 FQGTGA. The CDR3 contains 21 residues. In nucleotides, the CDR3 is TGTGCCAGCAGCTTAATTGGTTATGGCTTCGTGGGGGAGTATAGGGGCCGGGAGCTGTTTTTT. This sequence encodes CASSLIGYGFVGEYRGRELFF.

In its sample, this clonotype was seen many times. V and J are TRBV12-3 or TRBV12-4 and TRBJ2-5, with D tentatively TRBD2 (6 bases). CDR3 size: 13 residues. The V end lost 6 bases, the J end lost 1 base, and 9 bases lay between the germline ends. CDR3 loop: CASRGRTQETQYF. DNA of the CDR3: TGTGCCAGCAGGGGGAGGACCCAAGAGACCCAGTACTTC.